The rows below give T cell receptor beta chains drawn from one sample of a study of resident and recirculating memory T cells in vitiligo. Sequenced by immunoSEQ multiplex PCR; TCRdb stores in-frame clones only, minus some. In the table there are 75,000 to 85,000 clones, 92% of which are singletons. The sequenced sample consisted of blood. The receptor set was obtained from a male donor with vitiligo. Each CDR3 is given with its conserved first and last residue. A D gene is named only where the DNA matches it firmly. The size of a clone is reported for some rows only, either as once, few or many, or as a class for expanded clones.

j_gene | v_gene | d_gene | abundance | CDR3aa | CDR3nt
TRBJ2-3 | TRBV7-2 | TRBD2 | . | CASSTRAGISTDTQYF | TGTGCCAGCAGCACCCGAGCGGGAATCAGCACAGATACGCAGTATTTT
TRBJ2-7 | TRBV11-1 | . | . | CASSPGSVREQYF | TGTGCCAGCAGCCCGGGGAGCGTCCGCGAGCAGTACTTC
TRBJ2-7 | TRBV18 | TRBD2 | . | CASSLPTSGGTYEQYF | TGTGCCAGCTCACTACCGACTAGCGGGGGAACCTACGAGCAGTACTTC
TRBJ2-1 | TRBV9 | TRBD2 | . | CASSPPSGRALEQFF | TGTGCCAGCAGCCCCCCTAGCGGGAGGGCCCTTGAGCAGTTCTTC
TRBJ1-5 | TRBV7-2 | TRBD1 | . | CASSSVRGEPQHF | TGTGCCAGCAGCTCCGTCAGGGGGGAGCCCCAGCATTTT
TRBJ2-3 | TRBV27 | . | . | CASSAKTVRPRDTQYF | TGTGCCAGCAGCGCCAAGACAGTGCGGCCAAGAGATACGCAGTATTTT
TRBJ2-3 | TRBV5-6 | TRBD2 | . | CASSRASGSRRTDTQYF | TGTGCCAGCAGCCGTGCTAGCGGGAGCAGGCGTACAGATACGCAGTATTTT
TRBJ2-1 | TRBV7-9 | TRBD2 | once | CASSSGGGRQFF | TGTGCCAGCAGCTCCGGCGGCGGGAGACAGTTCTTC
TRBJ2-5 | TRBV28 | TRBD2 | . | CASHYPPGLDSQETQYF | TGTGCCAGCCATTACCCCCCGGGACTAGACAGCCAAGAGACCCAGTACTTC
TRBJ2-5 | TRBV6-1 | . | . | CASSLLQSWETQYF | TGTGCCAGCAGTCTTCTCCAGTCCTGGGAGACCCAGTACTTC
TRBJ1-3 | TRBV11-2 | . | . | CASSLYQVYSGNTIYF | TGTGCCAGCAGCTTATACCAGGTGTACTCTGGAAACACCATATATTTT
TRBJ2-2 | TRBV9 | TRBD1 | . | CASSVANRGLLFF | TGTGCCAGCAGCGTAGCTAACAGGGGGCTGCTGTTTTTT
TRBJ2-2 | TRBV5-4 | TRBD1 | . | CASRDRRTGELFF | TGTGCCAGCCGGGACAGGCGAACCGGGGAGCTGTTTTTT
TRBJ2-1 | TRBV6-5 | TRBD2 | once | CASGGVAASYNEQFF | TGTGCCAGCGGGGGGGTAGCGGCCTCCTACAATGAGCAGTTCTTC
TRBJ2-7 | TRBV6-6 | . | . | CASSGTGHEQYF | TGTGCCAGCAGTGGGACTGGGCACGAGCAGTACTTC
TRBJ2-7 | TRBV2 | . | once | CASSDWWAYEQYF | TGTGCCAGCAGTGATTGGTGGGCTTACGAGCAGTACTTC
TRBJ1-2 | TRBV19 | TRBD1 | once | CASKWGTGDTYGYTF | TGTGCCAGTAAATGGGGGACAGGGGATACCTATGGCTACACCTTC
TRBJ1-1 | TRBV14 | . | . | CASSLFRGGSTEAFF | TGTGCCAGCAGCCTCTTCAGGGGTGGGAGCACTGAAGCTTTCTTT
TRBJ2-7 | TRBV10-3 | . | . | CAISDPRGDRTYEQYF | TGTGCCATCAGTGACCCCCGGGGTGATCGTACCTACGAGCAGTACTTC
TRBJ2-5 | TRBV5-5 | . | . | CASSLFHRRSVPQETQYF | TGTGCCAGCAGCTTGTTTCATCGGCGGTCGGTCCCTCAAGAGACCCAGTACTTC
TRBJ2-7 | TRBV5-5 | TRBD1 | . | CASRPGGPGFYEQYF | TGTGCCAGCAGACCAGGGGGCCCGGGCTTCTACGAGCAGTACTTC
TRBJ1-4 | TRBV6-5 | . | . | CASRSIGEKLFF | TGTGCCAGCAGGAGCATTGGTGAAAAACTGTTTTTT
TRBJ2-3 | TRBV29-1 | TRBD1 | once | CSVEGQPNPDTQYF | TGCAGCGTCGAGGGACAGCCAAATCCGGATACGCAGTATTTT
TRBJ1-2 | TRBV30 | . | . | CAWSGTGLYGYTF | TGTGCCTGGAGTGGAACAGGCCTCTATGGCTACACCTTC
TRBJ2-5 | TRBV20-1 | . | . | CSAPLPETQYF | TGCAGTGCTCCACTTCCGGAGACCCAGTACTTC
TRBJ1-1 | TRBV4-1 | . | . | CASSQGGVLMVNTEAFF | TGCGCCAGCAGCCAAGGCGGGGTCCTGATGGTGAACACTGAAGCTTTCTTT
TRBJ2-7 | TRBV19 | . | once | CASRVMDTSYEQYF | TGTGCCAGTAGGGTGATGGACACCTCCTACGAGCAGTACTTC
TRBJ2-7 | TRBV9 | TRBD1 | once | CASSAEGDSSYEQYF | TGTGCCAGCAGCGCAGAGGGGGACAGCTCCTACGAGCAGTACTTC
TRBJ1-3 | TRBV10-2 | . | . | CASSESAGAGNTIYF | TGCGCCAGCAGTGAGTCAGCAGGGGCGGGAAACACCATATATTTT
TRBJ1-1 | TRBV19 | TRBD1 | once | CASSEGQGARTAEAFF | TGTGCCAGCTCGGAGGGGCAGGGGGCTCGGACGGCTGAAGCTTTCTTT
TRBJ2-7 | TRBV28 | . | . | CASGHRRSYEQYF | TGTGCCAGCGGGCACAGGCGTTCTTACGAGCAGTACTTC